These 27 T cell receptor beta chains were sequenced from one sample in a study of blood T cells in healthy people across ages. A J-beta primer mix and a sample-barcoded 5' primer were used in a second PCR of roughly 7 to 12 cycles. TCRdb redid the calling of the 5' RACE reads with MiXCR, one entry per CDR3 protein. The data contain 800,000 to 950,000 distinct CDR3 sequences, 25% to 35% of them singletons. The sample was also reused in another study, on T cells of mothers and their children.

Input material: blood. The receptor set was obtained from a woman between 40 and 50 years old in good health.

This chain uses TRBV27 with TRBJ1-5; D uncertain. The CDR3 sequence is 18 residues long. Germline CDR1 MNHEY, CDR2 SMNVEV (reference sequence). V lost 5 bases and J lost 0, with 20 bases in between. The CDR3 DNA sequence: TGTGCCAGCAGTCCGGGGTGGATCCTACCTGATAGCAATCAGCCCCAGCATTTT. Residues: CASSPGWILPDSNQPQHF.

The gene calls are TRBV5-1 and TRBJ1-1, with a weak D call TRBD1 (6 bases). The CDR3 is 14 amino acids. V dropped 4 bases and J dropped 11 bases, with 21 bases sitting between them. Germline CDR1 is SGHRS and CDR2 is YFSETQ. The CDR3 DNA is TGCGCCAGCAGCCCCGAGGGGCAGGGGAATTGGGCTTTCTTT. The encoded protein is CASSPEGQGNWAFF.

This clonotype was seen only a few times. The V and J genes are TRBV28 and TRBJ1-2, with a weak D call TRBD1 (5 bases). Germline assignment: CDR1 MDHEN and CDR2 SYDVKM. The CDR3 extends over 15 amino acids. V lost 4 bases to trimming and J lost 5 bases, with 17 bases between them. CDR3 in DNA: TGTGCCAGCAGTTCGGGGGGAGGGCAGTCATATGGCTACACCTTC. Translating it yields CASSSGGGQSYGYTF.

This clonotype was picked up a small number of times. The rearrangement links TRBV7-2 to TRBJ2-7; no definite D call. V gave up 4 bases and J gave up 3 bases, with 4 bases separating them. Germline CDR1 is SGHTA and CDR2 is FQGNSA. The CDR3 is 11 amino acids. The CDR3 nucleotides are TGTGCCAGCAGCTGGATCTACGAGCAGTACTTC. Protein product: CASSWIYEQYF.

This chain links TRBV6-1 with TRBJ2-7, with 11 positions matching TRBD2. The J segment lost 3 bases and the V segment lost 2 bases, leaving 6 bases of the junction unmatched. Germline V gives CDR1 MNHNS, CDR2 SASEGT. This CDR3 has 16 amino acids. The CDR3 is CASSEFLAGGLYEQYF. CDR3 in DNA: TGTGCCAGCAGTGAATTTTTAGCGGGGGGGCTCTACGAGCAGTACTTC.

By its share, this clonotype is medium-sized. This rearrangement joins TRBV13 to TRBJ2-4, with D uncertain. The CDR3 contains 12 residues. The V and J ends lost 0 bases and 5 bases respectively, with 2 bases between them. The germline V gene has CDR1 PRHDT and CDR2 FYEKMQ (reference sequence). CDR3 coding DNA: TGTGCCAGCAGCTTAGGGGAAAACATTCAGTACTTC. Protein product: CASSLGENIQYF.

This chain joins TRBV7-8 and TRBJ2-1, with 9 bases identical to TRBD2. Germline CDR1 and CDR2: SGHVS and FQNEAQ. CDR3 length: 17 amino acids. The V and J ends lost 2 bases and 3 bases, in that order; junction bases with no gene match: 8. In DNA, the CDR3 is TGTGCCAGCAGCTTACTCGGCGGGAGGGCTTACTACAATGAGCAGTTCTTC. This encodes CASSLLGGRAYYNEQFF.

A few counts support this clonotype. The chain joins TRBV3-1 to TRBJ2-5, with D uncertain. Trimming left V 1 base short and J 5 bases short, with 20 bases between. The CDR3 runs 17 residues. Germline CDR1 is LGHDT and CDR2 is YNNKEL (reference sequence). Here the CDR3 DNA reads TGTGCCAGCAGCCAAGTCTCATTCCGGGCCGCTGCGGAGACCCAGTACTTC. Protein: CASSQVSFRAAAETQYF.

This clonotype occurred a few times. The V call is TRBV12-3 or TRBV12-4, the J call TRBJ2-3; no clear D. With 2 bases removed from V and 0 bases from J, the gap between germline ends came to 12 bases. The CDR3 has 16 amino acids. Here the CDR3 DNA reads TGTGCCAGCAGTTTATGGCAGGTCCTCAGCACAGATACGCAGTATTTT. It codes for CASSLWQVLSTDTQYF.

This clonotype has a handful of counts. The CDR3 bases are TGTGCCAGCAGCTTAATTCCAGAGGGGAGACAAGAGACCCAGTACTTC. Its translation is CASSLIPEGRQETQYF. J is TRBJ2-5 and V is TRBV7-3, with D perhaps assigned TRBD1 or TRBD2 (5 bases each). This CDR3 has 16 residues. Germline V gene lookup returns CDR1 SGHTA and CDR2 FQGTGA. V was clipped by 1 base and J by 2 bases, with 14 bases between them. Together with reference TRBV7-3 and TRBJ2-5, the CDR3 gives the full variable domain: GAGVSQTPSNKVTEKGKYVELRCDPISGHTALYWYRQSLGQGPEFLIYFQGTGAADDSGLPNDRFFAVRPEGSVSTLKIQRTERGDSAVYLCASSLIPEGRQETQYFGPGTRLLVL.

This chain joins TRBV6-5 and TRBJ2-3; 8 positions match TRBD1. J gave up 6 bases and V 6 bases, and 11 bases lay outside the gene matches. CDR1 is MNHEY, CDR2 SVGAGI, per germline. The CDR3 is made up of 15 amino acids. The CDR3 here is CASSQDRGYRDTQYF. The CDR3 DNA follows: TGTGCCAGCAGCCAAGACAGGGGATATAGGGATACGCAGTATTTT.

Only a few counts were recorded for this clonotype. This chain joins TRBV27 and TRBJ2-7; possible D gene TRBD1, 5 bases. Germline V gene data show CDR1 as MNHEY and CDR2 as SMNVEV (reference sequence). The CDR3 extends over 13 amino acids. Trimming took off 6 bases at V and 0 bases at J, with 9 bases between the two ends. The CDR3 sequence is CASRGHHSYEQYF. CDR3 nucleotide sequence: TGTGCCAGCAGAGGACACCACTCCTACGAGCAGTACTTC.

This clonotype appeared a few times. The gene calls are TRBV21-1 and TRBJ2-3; the DNA was not compared with TRBD2, the D call given in the table. TRBV21-1 is a pseudogene. CDR3 size: 14 residues. CDR3 coding DNA: TGTGCCAGCGGACTAGCGGGGGTGGGGGATACGCAGTATTTT. This encodes CASGLAGVGDTQYF.

About this clonotype: A read error may account for a junction end that differs from germline. The rearrangement uses TRBV7-2 and TRBJ2-1, with 11 bases aligning to TRBD1. The germline CDR1 and CDR2 sequences are SGHTA and FQGNSA. This CDR3 region has 17 residues. The CDR3 DNA is TGTGCTAGCAGCTCATACCACCGGGACAGGGGGGAAGGTGAGCAGTTCTTC. Its protein is CASSSYHRDRGEGEQFF.

Worth noting for this clonotype: A read error may be the cause here, since a much bigger clone is one base away. The chain uses TRBV20-1 and TRBJ2-7, with 9 bases that match TRBD2. The CDR3 loop spans 14 amino acids. Germline V gene data show CDR1 as DFQATT and CDR2 as SNEGSKA (reference sequence). The CDR3 protein is CSARAGTSSYGQYF. The CDR3 nucleotides are TGCAGTGCTAGAGCCGGGACTAGCTCTTACGGGCAGTACTTC.

Ten or more counts support this clonotype. The J gene is TRBJ2-2, the V gene TRBV2; D unclear. This CDR3 region has 13 residues. The germline CDR1 and CDR2 sequences are SNHLY and FYNNEI. V was pared by 7 bases and J by 0 bases, with 6 bases between. Written as DNA, the CDR3 is TGTGCCAGCACTAACGCGAACACCGGGGAGCTGTTTTTT. Protein sequence: CASTNANTGELFF.

This clonotype appeared many times. This chain links TRBV24-1 with TRBJ2-5; D is possibly TRBD1 (6 bases). This CDR3 is 14 amino acids long. Germline V lookup: CDR1 KGHDR, CDR2 SFDVKD. The ends were cut back, 5 bases at V and 1 base at J, with 10 bases in the middle. The CDR3 sequence: CATSGAGAQETQYF. For the CDR3, the DNA is TGTGCCACCAGTGGAGCAGGGGCCCAAGAGACCCAGTACTTC.

About this clonotype: This sequence may be a read error, since a much larger clone differs from it by one base. The V gene is TRBV5-1, the J gene TRBJ2-5; 8 nucleotides line up with TRBD1. CDR1 is SGHRS and CDR2 is YFSETQ in the germline V gene. This CDR3 contains 15 residues. Unmatched junction bases numbered 9, after V lost 2 bases and J lost 6 bases. The CDR3 is CASSFADRGLKTQYF. CDR3 bases: TGCGCCAGCAGCTTTGCTGACAGGGGTTTAAAGACCCAGTACTTC.

The V and J genes are TRBV5-1 and TRBJ2-7; 7 bases align to TRBD1. From germline, CDR1 is SGHRS and CDR2 YFSETQ. J gave up 0 bases and V 4 bases, and 10 bases lay outside the gene matches. The CDR3 consists of 16 residues. Here the CDR3 DNA reads TGCGCCAGCAGCCGGGACAGCCCACTTGACTCCTACGAGCAGTACTTC. Protein sequence: CASSRDSPLDSYEQYF.

The chain joins TRBV5-1 to TRBJ2-3; a possible D gene is TRBD2 (5 bases). This CDR3 region has 14 residues. V was shortened by 1 base and J by 2 bases, with 8 bases between the two germline ends. Per the germline V gene, CDR1 is SGHRS and CDR2 is YFSETQ. The CDR3 DNA follows: TGCGCCAGCAGCTTGTTGGGAGACACAGATACGCAGTATTTT. Protein product: CASSLLGDTDTQYF.

As concerns this clonotype: A read error may be the cause here, since a much bigger clone is one base away. This chain uses TRBV9 with TRBJ2-5; D ambiguous. V lost 2 bases to trimming and J lost 11 bases, with 16 bases between them. The CDR3 consists of 13 residues. Germline CDR1 reads SGDLS; CDR2 reads YYNGEE. The CDR3 loop reads CASSVPTNREQYF. The CDR3 DNA is TGTGCCAGCAGCGTCCCCACTAACCGTGAGCAGTACTTC.

The chain combines TRBV5-8 with TRBJ2-7; D gene uncertain. The germline gives CDR1 SGHTS, CDR2 YDEGEE. The CDR3 spans 12 residues. V shed 3 bases and J shed 4 bases, with 8 bases lying between them. CDR3 coding DNA: TGTGCCAGCAGCTCGTGGGCATACGAGCAGTACTTC. It codes for CASSSWAYEQYF.

This clonotype was found a few times. The chain is built from TRBV2 and TRBJ2-1, with 8 bases identical to TRBD1. CDR1 and CDR2 from the germline V gene are SNHLY and FYNNEI. Trimming took 7 bases from V and 9 from J; bases not matched to a gene: 11. The CDR3 spans 14 residues. In DNA, the CDR3 is TGTGCCAGCAAGGTTCAGGGGGCGAACGGTGAGCAGTTCTTC. As protein: CASKVQGANGEQFF.

The chain carries TRBV3-1 and TRBJ1-1, with D maybe TRBD1 (5 bases). Trimming pared 6 bases from V and 1 base from J, leaving 15 bases between. This CDR3 has 15 residues. CDR1 and CDR2 (germline): LGHDT, YNNKEL (reference sequence). CDR3 residues: CASSYLQATNTEAFF. In nucleotides, the CDR3 is TGTGCCAGCAGTTACTTACAGGCGACGAACACTGAAGCTTTCTTT.

The V and J genes are TRBV7-2 and TRBJ2-7, with 7 bases matching TRBD2. Per germline, CDR1 SGHTA and CDR2 FQGNSA. The CDR3 is 16 amino acids. With V trimmed by 0 bases and J by 4 bases, 9 bases remained unmatched. The CDR3 is CASSLARLGEGYEQYF. CDR3 in DNA: TGTGCCAGCAGCTTAGCAAGGCTAGGGGAGGGGTACGAGCAGTACTTC.

This clonotype was counted ten times or more. This sequence joins TRBV20-1 and TRBJ1-6; TRBD1 matches at 7 bases. Unmatched junction bases numbered 3, after V lost 1 base and J lost 0 bases. This CDR3 has 16 amino acids. Germline CDR1 and CDR2: DFQATT and SNEGSKA (reference sequence). Here the CDR3 reads CSARVGQSSYNSPLHF. Written as DNA, the CDR3 is TGCAGTGCTAGAGTGGGACAGAGCTCCTATAATTCACCCCTCCACTTT.

The CDR3 sequence: CSARKPAPTDTQYF. The CDR3 DNA follows: TGCAGTGCTAGGAAGCCCGCTCCGACAGATACGCAGTATTTT. The V and J genes are TRBV20-1 and TRBJ2-3; D not certain. V was cut by 3 bases and J by 3 bases, with 13 bases left in between. The CDR3 runs 14 residues. Germline V CDR1 and CDR2: DFQATT, SNEGSKA (reference sequence).